Following are 15 T cell receptor beta chains from one sample sequenced in a study of prognosis after radiotherapy for stage I lung cancer. It was by two-round multiplex PCR that TCR beta CDR3 was amplified from genomic DNA. Amplification during the initial PCR round employed primers specific to each TRBV and TRBJ gene. Via MiXCR, TCRdb re-called the multiplex PCR reads, giving one row per CDR3 protein. The sample lists roughly 38,000 distinct CDR3 sequences; approximately 25% were seen once. Sample: PBMCs, taken before or after stereotactic body radiation therapy (not recorded which). These receptor sequences come from a donor over 45 with non-small cell lung cancer.

This clonotype appeared many times. This chain connects TRBV20-1 to TRBJ1-2; 9 bases align to TRBD1. Germline assignment: CDR1 DFQATT and CDR2 SNEGSKA (reference sequence). The J segment lost 4 bases and the V segment lost 5 bases, leaving 2 bases of the junction unmatched. This CDR3 is built from 12 residues. In nucleotides, the CDR3 is TGCAGTGCTGGGGACAGGGTCTATGGCTACACCTTC. Residues: CSAGDRVYGYTF.

This clonotype was found many times. This chain joins TRBV30 and TRBJ1-4; D is ambiguous. From germline, CDR1 is GTSNPN and CDR2 SVGIG (reference sequence). Between the trimmed V and J ends, which lost 3 bases and 8 bases, there was a span of 13 bases. CDR3 length: 13 residues. The CDR3 coding sequence is TGTGCCTGGAGCTGGTCCCAGCCCGAAAAACTGTTTTTT. Protein: CAWSWSQPEKLFF.

This clonotype was observed many times. The chain employs TRBV13 and TRBJ2-2, with 8 bases lining up with TRBD1. The V and J ends lost 5 bases and 7 bases, in that order; junction bases with no gene match: 12. The CDR3 length is 16 residues. Per germline, CDR1 PRHDT and CDR2 FYEKMQ (reference sequence). CDR3 protein: CASSHPGTGLGGELFF. CDR3 sequence (DNA): TGTGCCAGCAGCCACCCCGGGACAGGATTAGGCGGGGAGCTGTTTTTT.

This clonotype was recorded at least ten times. The J gene is TRBJ2-3, the V gene TRBV20-1, with D perhaps TRBD2 (6 bases). Per germline, CDR1 DFQATT and CDR2 SNEGSKA (reference sequence). Trimming removed 6 bases at V and 0 bases at J, with 19 bases between. The CDR3 extends over 16 amino acids. The CDR3 spells CSASSFAGTSTDTQYF. CDR3 nucleotide sequence: TGCAGTGCCTCCTCATTTGCGGGGACTAGCACAGATACGCAGTATTTT.

This clonotype was seen many times. V gene TRBV6-1 combines with J gene TRBJ1-2, with D unclear. Between the trimmed V and J ends, which lost 4 bases and 5 bases, there was a span of 11 bases. The CDR3 is 13 amino acids. Germline CDR1 is MNHNS and CDR2 is SASEGT. The CDR3 DNA follows: TGTGCCAGCAGTGTGTCGGTAGAATATGGCTACACCTTC. It specifies CASSVSVEYGYTF.

This clonotype was observed many times. This sequence joins TRBV30 and TRBJ2-1; 8 bases agree with TRBD2. The CDR3 length is 16 residues. CDR1 and CDR2 (germline): GTSNPN, SVGIG (reference sequence). The V gene end was trimmed by 0 bases and the J gene end by 5 bases; junction bases not matched to a gene: 9. CDR3 nucleotides: TGTGCCTGGAGTGTAGGGGCCGGGAGGGGTCACAATGAGCAGTTCTTC. Its protein is CAWSVGAGRGHNEQFF.

This clonotype was recorded many times. The chain employs TRBV2 and TRBJ1-5; TRBD1 agrees at 7 bases. The CDR3 loop spans 15 amino acids. The ends lost 6 bases at V and 4 bases at J; junction bases unmatched: 9. Germline assignment: CDR1 SNHLY and CDR2 FYNNEI. The CDR3 loop is CASSKGAQPNQPQHF. In nucleotides, the CDR3 is TGTGCCAGCAGCAAGGGGGCCCAGCCTAATCAGCCCCAGCATTTT.

This clonotype was detected ten times or more. The J gene is TRBJ1-5, the V gene TRBV20-1; D is uncertain. Germline V gene data show CDR1 as DFQATT and CDR2 as SNEGSKA (reference sequence). The ends were cut back, 7 bases at V and 5 bases at J, with 12 bases in the middle. The CDR3 consists of 12 residues. The CDR3 loop is CSVSDPDQPQHF. CDR3 DNA sequence: TGCAGTGTTTCGGATCCGGATCAGCCCCAGCATTTT.

The chain uses TRBV7-9 and TRBJ2-5; D call uncertain. CDR3 length: 14 amino acids. Germline assignment: CDR1 SEHNR and CDR2 FQNEAQ (reference sequence). With 2 bases removed from V and 2 bases from J, the gap between germline ends came to 9 bases. CDR3 amino acids: CASSLLARQETQYF. The CDR3 DNA sequence: TGTGCCAGCAGCTTATTGGCTAGGCAAGAGACCCAGTACTTC.

A note on this clonotype: A much larger clone is a single base away; this may be a read error. The CDR3 DNA reads TGTGCCAGCAGCACCTGGGGGACAGTTTCCTATCAGCCCCAGCGTTTT. Its protein product is CASSTWGTVSYQPQRF. J is TRBJ1-5 and V is TRBV9; 7 bases match TRBD1. Germline CDR1 SGDLS, CDR2 YYNGEE. The CDR3 has 16 residues.

This clonotype has a count of ten or more. The chain carries TRBV6-1 and TRBJ1-5; 8 nucleotides agree with TRBD1. J lost 7 bases, V lost 1 base, and 3 bases had no gene match. CDR3 length equals 14 residues. CDR1 MNHNS and CDR2 SASEGT come from the germline V gene. CDR3 DNA sequence: TGTGCCAGCAGTGAAGGGCAGGGGGCGCAGCCCCAGCATTTT. It yields the protein CASSEGQGAQPQHF.

This clonotype occurred many times. This sequence joins TRBV10-3 and TRBJ2-6, with TRBD2 as a possible D gene (6 bases). The length of the CDR3 is 18 residues. Between the trimmed V and J ends, which lost 8 bases and 4 bases, there was a span of 24 bases. Germline CDR1 and CDR2: ENHRY and SYGVKD. CDR3 in amino acids: CAIAPGLGNLRGANVLTF. The CDR3 DNA is TGTGCCATCGCTCCGGGACTGGGAAATTTGAGAGGGGCCAACGTCCTGACTTTC.

Concerning this clonotype itself: A read error may be the cause here, since a much bigger clone is one base away. The chain recombines TRBV5-4 with TRBJ1-2; a weak D match, TRBD1 (5 bases). The CDR3 length is 15 residues. Trimming removed 4 bases at V and 3 bases at J, with 16 bases between. Germline lookup yields CDR1 SGHNT and CDR2 YYREEE (reference sequence). The CDR3 protein is CASSPRRGGDYGYTF. In DNA form, the CDR3 reads TGTGCCAGCAGCCCGCGGCGGGGAGGGGACTATGGCTACACCTTC.

This clonotype was detected a few times. Possible read error: a much larger clone is one base away. The chain has TRBV5-1 and TRBJ2-1, with unresolved D. V lost 0 bases to trimming and J lost 3 bases, with 10 bases between them. Germline lookup yields CDR1 SGHRS and CDR2 YFSETQ. This CDR3 region has 15 residues. In DNA, the CDR3 is TGCGCCAGCAGCTTGGGGGCAGTAAACTACAATGAGCAGTTCTTC. It specifies CASSLGAVNYNEQFF.

Comments on this clonotype: A much larger clone differs from this one at a single base, so this may be a read error. This chain uses TRBV10-3 with TRBJ1-5; possible D gene TRBD1, 6 bases. The CDR3 sequence is 14 residues long. CDR1 and CDR2 from the germline V gene are ENHRY and SYGVKD. The CDR3 protein is CAISGLGGVQPKHF. CDR3 sequence (DNA): TGTGCCATCAGTGGGCTAGGGGGTGTCCAGCCCAAGCATTTT.